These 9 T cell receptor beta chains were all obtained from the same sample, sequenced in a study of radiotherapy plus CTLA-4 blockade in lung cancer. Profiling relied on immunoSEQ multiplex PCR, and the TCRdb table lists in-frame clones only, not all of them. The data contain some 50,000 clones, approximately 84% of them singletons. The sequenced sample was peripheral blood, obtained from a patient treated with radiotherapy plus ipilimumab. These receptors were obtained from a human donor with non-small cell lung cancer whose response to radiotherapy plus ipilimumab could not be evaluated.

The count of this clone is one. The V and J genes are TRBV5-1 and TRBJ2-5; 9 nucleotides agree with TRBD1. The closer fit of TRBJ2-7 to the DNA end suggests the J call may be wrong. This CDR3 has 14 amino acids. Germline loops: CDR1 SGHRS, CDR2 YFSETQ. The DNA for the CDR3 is TGCGCCAGCAGCGTAGGGACAGGGTACGACGAGCAGTACTTC. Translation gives CASSVGTGYDEQYF.

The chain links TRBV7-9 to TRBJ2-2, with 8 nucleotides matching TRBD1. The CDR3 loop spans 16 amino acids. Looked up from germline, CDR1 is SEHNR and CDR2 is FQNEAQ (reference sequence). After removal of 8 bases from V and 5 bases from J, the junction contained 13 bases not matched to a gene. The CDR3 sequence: CASQEAGQGDTGELFF. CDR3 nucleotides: TGTGCCAGCCAGGAAGCTGGACAGGGCGATACCGGGGAGCTGTTTTTT.

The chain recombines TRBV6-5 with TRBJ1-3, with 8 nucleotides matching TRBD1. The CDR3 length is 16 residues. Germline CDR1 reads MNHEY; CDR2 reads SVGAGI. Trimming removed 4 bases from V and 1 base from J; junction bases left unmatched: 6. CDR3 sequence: CASSSAGGSSGNTIYF. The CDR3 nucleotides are TGTGCCAGCAGTTCCGCAGGGGGCAGTTCTGGAAACACCATATATTTT.

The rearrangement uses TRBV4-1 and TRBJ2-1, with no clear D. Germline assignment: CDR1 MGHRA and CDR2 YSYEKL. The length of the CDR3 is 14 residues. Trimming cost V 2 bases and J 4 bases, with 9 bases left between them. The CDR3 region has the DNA TGCGCCAGCAGCCAATATAGTGCGTACAATGAGCAGTTCTTC. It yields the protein CASSQYSAYNEQFF.

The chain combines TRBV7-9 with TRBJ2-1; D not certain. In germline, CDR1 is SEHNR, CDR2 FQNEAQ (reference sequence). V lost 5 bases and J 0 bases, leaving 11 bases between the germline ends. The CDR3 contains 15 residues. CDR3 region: CASSLRGSSYNEQFF. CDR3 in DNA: TGTGCCAGCAGCCTCCGTGGCAGCTCCTACAATGAGCAGTTCTTC. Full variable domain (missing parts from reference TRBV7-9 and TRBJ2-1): DTGVSQNPRHKITKRGQNVTFRCDPISEHNRLYWYRQTLGQGPEFLTYFQNEAQLEKSRLLSDRFSAERPKGSFSTLEIQRTEQGDSAMYLCASSLRGSSYNEQFFGPGTRLTVL.

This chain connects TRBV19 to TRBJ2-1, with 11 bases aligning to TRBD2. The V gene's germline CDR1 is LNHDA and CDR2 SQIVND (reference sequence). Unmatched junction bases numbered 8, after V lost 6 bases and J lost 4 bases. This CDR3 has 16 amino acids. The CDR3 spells CASSYSGRGAYNEQFF. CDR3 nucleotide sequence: TGTGCCAGTAGCTATAGCGGGAGGGGGGCATACAATGAGCAGTTCTTC.

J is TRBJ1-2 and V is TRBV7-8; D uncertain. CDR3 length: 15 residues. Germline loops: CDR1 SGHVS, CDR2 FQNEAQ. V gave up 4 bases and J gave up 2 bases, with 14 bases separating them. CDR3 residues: CASSSVSTGNYGYTF. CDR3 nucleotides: TGTGCCAGCAGCTCCGTATCGACGGGAAACTATGGCTACACCTTC.

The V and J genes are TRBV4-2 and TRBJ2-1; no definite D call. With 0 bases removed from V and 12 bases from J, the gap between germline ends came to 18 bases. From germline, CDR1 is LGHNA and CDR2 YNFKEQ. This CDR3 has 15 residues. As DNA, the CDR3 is TGTGCCAGCAGCCAAGATCTTTACCTAGTTAATCGGCAGTTCTTC. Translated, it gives CASSQDLYLVNRQFF.

CDR3 amino acids: CASIATGNTEAFF. The DNA for the CDR3 is TGTGCCAGTATCGCGACAGGGAACACTGAAGCTTTCTTT. This sequence joins TRBV19 and TRBJ1-1; D possibly corresponds to TRBD1 (6 bases). The CDR3 loop spans 13 amino acids. In germline, CDR1 is LNHDA, CDR2 SQIVND (reference sequence). Between the trimmed V and J ends, which lost 7 bases and 1 base, there was a span of 10 bases.